A single T cell receptor beta chain is shown here with its context. Its antigen is still unknown. Some clones are missing from TCRdb's copy, which holds only in-frame ones; the method was immunoSEQ multiplex PCR. The data hold about 310,000 clones, with about 80% observed a single time. This entry comes from a study of cytotoxic CD8 clonotypes in ibrutinib-treated CLL. Across the whole study: Overall, some 25 responses were partial and 2 complete; following median 68 months, roughly 15 patients stayed remitted and some 12 progressed.

Germline CDR1 and CDR2: WNHNN and SYGVQD (reference sequence). Trimming removed 4 bases from V and 0 bases from J, with 12 bases in between. This CDR3 region has 16 residues. Study-wide results and caveats: Ibrutinib response saw clonality rise, and progression saw it return toward baseline.

The source is a human donor with chronic lymphocytic leukemia. This material consisted of PBMCs, taken before ibrutinib treatment. The chain joins TRBV10-1 to TRBJ2-2; TRBD2 might be the D (7 bases). The CDR3 region is CASSAPGGANTGELFF. In DNA form, the CDR3 reads TGCGCCAGCAGTGCTCCGGGGGGCGCGAACACCGGGGAGCTGTTTTTT.